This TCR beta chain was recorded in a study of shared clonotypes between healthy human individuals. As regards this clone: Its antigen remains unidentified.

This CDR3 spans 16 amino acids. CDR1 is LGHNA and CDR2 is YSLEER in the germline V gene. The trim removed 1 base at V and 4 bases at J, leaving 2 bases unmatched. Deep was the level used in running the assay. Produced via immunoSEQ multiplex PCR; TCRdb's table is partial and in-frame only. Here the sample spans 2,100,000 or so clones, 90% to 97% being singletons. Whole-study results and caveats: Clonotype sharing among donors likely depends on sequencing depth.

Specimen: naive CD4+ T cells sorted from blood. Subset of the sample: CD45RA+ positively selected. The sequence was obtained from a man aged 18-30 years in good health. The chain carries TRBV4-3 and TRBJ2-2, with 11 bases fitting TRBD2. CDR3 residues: CASSQVTSGTTGELFF. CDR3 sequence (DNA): TGCGCCAGCAGCCAAGTGACTAGCGGGACCACCGGGGAGCTGTTTTTT.